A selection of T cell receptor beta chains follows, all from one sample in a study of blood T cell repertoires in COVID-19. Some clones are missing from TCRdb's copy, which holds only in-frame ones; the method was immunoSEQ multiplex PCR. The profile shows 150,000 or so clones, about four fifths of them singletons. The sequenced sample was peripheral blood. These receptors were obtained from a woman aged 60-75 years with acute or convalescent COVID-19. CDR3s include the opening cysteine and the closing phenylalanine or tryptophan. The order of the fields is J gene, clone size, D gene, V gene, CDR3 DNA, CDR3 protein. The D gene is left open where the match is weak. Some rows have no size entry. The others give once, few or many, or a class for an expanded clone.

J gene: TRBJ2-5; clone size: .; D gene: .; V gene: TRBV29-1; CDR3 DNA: TGCAGCGTTGATTCGCAGGGGATAGGGGAGACCCAGTACTTC; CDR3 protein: CSVDSQGIGETQYF
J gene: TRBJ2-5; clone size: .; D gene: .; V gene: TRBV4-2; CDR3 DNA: TGTGCCAGCAGCCAAGTGTCTAGCGGGACAGGTGAGACCCAGTACTTC; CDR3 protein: CASSQVSSGTGETQYF
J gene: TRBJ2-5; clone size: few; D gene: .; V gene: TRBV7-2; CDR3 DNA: TGTGCCAGCAGCCCCATGTTGATTAGTCGTGAGACCCAGTACTTC; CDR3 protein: CASSPMLISRETQYF
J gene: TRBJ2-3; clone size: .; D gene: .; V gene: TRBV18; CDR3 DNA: TGTGCCAGCTCACCACGGATGGCGGAAACGCAGTATTTT; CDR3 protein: CASSPRMAETQYF
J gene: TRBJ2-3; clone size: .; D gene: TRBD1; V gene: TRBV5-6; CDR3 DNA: TGTGCCAGCAGCCTAAGACAGGGGGCGGTCAGTGCAGATACGCAGTATTTT; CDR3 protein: CASSLRQGAVSADTQYF
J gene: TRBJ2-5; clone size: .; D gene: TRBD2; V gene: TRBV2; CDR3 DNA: TGTGCCAGCACCCTCCTTCCCGGGGGGGGGATACAAGAGACCCAGTACTTC; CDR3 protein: CASTLLPGGGIQETQYF
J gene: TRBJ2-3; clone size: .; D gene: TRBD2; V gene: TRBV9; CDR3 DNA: TGTGCCAGCAGCGTAGCGGCTAGCGGGGGGGTCGGGACAGATACGCAGTATTTT; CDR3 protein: CASSVAASGGVGTDTQYF
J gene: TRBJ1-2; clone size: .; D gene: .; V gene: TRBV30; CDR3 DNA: TGTGCCTGGAGTGTACAGCATGGCTACACCTTC; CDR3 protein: CAWSVQHGYTF
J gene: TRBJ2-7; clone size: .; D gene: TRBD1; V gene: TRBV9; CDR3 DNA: TGTGCCAGCAGCGTAGGACAGGGGACCTACGAGCAGTACTTC; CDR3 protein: CASSVGQGTYEQYF
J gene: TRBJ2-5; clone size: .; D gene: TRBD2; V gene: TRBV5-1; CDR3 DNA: TGCGCCAGCACCCTATCGACTAGCGTAGAGACCCAGTACTTC; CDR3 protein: CASTLSTSVETQYF
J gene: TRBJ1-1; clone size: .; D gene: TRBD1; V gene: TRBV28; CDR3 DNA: TGTGCCAGCAGGGGACAGGGGGCGCGATTTGAAGCTTTCTTT; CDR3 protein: CASRGQGARFEAFF
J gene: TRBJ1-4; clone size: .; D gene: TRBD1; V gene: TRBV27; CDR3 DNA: TGTGCCAGCAGTTTAGGCAGGGGGCAGTCAACTAATGAAAAACTGTTTTTT; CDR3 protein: CASSLGRGQSTNEKLFF
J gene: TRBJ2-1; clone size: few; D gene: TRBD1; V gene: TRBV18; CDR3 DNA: TGTGCCAGCCGACCCCGGACAGGGAGTAACAATGAGCAGTTCTTC; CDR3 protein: CASRPRTGSNNEQFF
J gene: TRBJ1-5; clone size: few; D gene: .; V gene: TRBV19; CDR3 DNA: TGTGCCAGTAGTATAGGCGGGGGCAGGACGGATCAGCCCCAGCATTTT; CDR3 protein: CASSIGGGRTDQPQHF
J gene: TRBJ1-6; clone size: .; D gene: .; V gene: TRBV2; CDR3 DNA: TGTGCCAGCACCCTAACAGGGCCCAGTTACTCACCCCTCCACTTT; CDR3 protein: CASTLTGPSYSPLHF
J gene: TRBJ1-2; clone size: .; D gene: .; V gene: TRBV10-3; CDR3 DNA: TGTGCCATCACCGAAACAGGGAACTATGGCTACACCTTC; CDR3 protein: CAITETGNYGYTF